This TCR beta chain was identified during a study of human T cells and chemical hapten exposure. TCRdb analysed the RACE reads with MiXCR anew, one entry per CDR3 protein. This sample has around 300,000 distinct CDR3 sequences, with 5.5% found just once. This CDR3 comprises 17 residues. The germline gives CDR1 MNHEY, CDR2 SVGEGT. Trimming shortened V by 2 bases and J by 7 bases, and 18 bases separated the two germline ends. The sample's time point: pre-sensitization, week 0. Treatment of the sample: therapeutic diphenylcyclopropenone sensitization with weekly scalp DPC. This clonotype was detected ten times or more.

Sequencing used whole blood, obtained in connection with sensitization to the hapten diphenylcyclopropenone (DPC). This TCR was recovered from a woman between 18 and 30 years old with alopecia areata. Some clones in this sample may be carry-over from other donors' samples. The genes are TRBV6-2 or TRBV6-3 and TRBJ1-6, with a possible D match to TRBD1 (6 bases). The CDR3 here is CASSYVQQGRSNSPLHF. The CDR3 DNA reads TGTGCCAGCAGTTACGTTCAACAGGGAAGGAGCAATTCACCCCTCCACTTT.